This T cell receptor beta chain was identified during a study of CD8 T cells in ankylosing spondylitis. Findings and caveats of the study: A motif of 7 to 9 highly homologous TCR beta variants was seen as apparently characteristic of ankylosing spondylitis blood. The study looked at matched synovial fluid samples from ankylosing spondylitis patients. Disease-linked clones were reported to be significantly enriched there. Disease-linked clones, CD8+, were relatively rare in peripheral blood.

There are many counts of this clonotype. The antigen is unknown. CDR3 length: 14 residues. The germline V gene has CDR1 SQVTM and CDR2 ANQGSEA. With 0 bases clipped from V and 6 bases from J, the junction kept 5 bases outside the gene matches. With molecular barcodes, quantitative 5'-RACE was used to make the TCR beta libraries. Each CDR3 protein is one row after TCRdb ran MiXCR on the 5' RACE reads. The sample carries approximately 92,000 distinct CDR3 sequences, just under 9% recorded once. The V gene is TRBV29-1, the J gene TRBJ2-1; TRBD2 matches 7 bases. The TCR sequence derives from a male donor with ankylosing spondylitis or in good health (not recorded which). The specimen was blood, either unsorted or a sorted T cell fraction (not recorded which). The DNA for the CDR3 is TGCAGCGTTGAAGATGCACTAGCGCGCAATGAGCAGTTCTTC. Amino acids: CSVEDALARNEQFF.